What follows are 24 T cell receptor beta chains derived from one specimen sequenced in a study of cytomegalovirus exposure and HLA in healthy donors. 60 Vbeta and 13 Jbeta primers were used in PCR. The assay was immunoSEQ multiplex PCR, and TCRdb's table has in-frame clones only and misses some. The data contain some 200,000 clones, approximately 79% of them singletons. The sequencing input was PBMCs. All receptors derive from a girl under 18 in good health and CMV-seropositive.

The genes are TRBV19 and TRBJ2-3, with D possibly being TRBD1 (6 bases). Germline V gene sequence: CDR1 LNHDA, CDR2 SQIVND (reference sequence). Trimming pared 4 bases from V and 2 bases from J, leaving 16 bases between. This CDR3 contains 16 residues. CDR3 sequence: CASSTLGHRFTDTQYF. The CDR3 coding sequence is TGTGCCAGTAGTACCCTGGGACACCGATTCACAGATACGCAGTATTTT.

This rearrangement joins TRBV5-1 to TRBJ1-2; the D gene is possibly TRBD1 (5 bases). Germline values: CDR1 SGHRS, CDR2 YFSETQ. The CDR3 loop spans 14 amino acids. Trimming stripped 5 bases from V and 3 bases from J, with 14 bases between. This CDR3 is CASSPAGEYYGYTF. The CDR3 DNA follows: TGCGCCAGCAGTCCGGCGGGGGAGTACTATGGCTACACCTTC.

The rearrangement uses TRBV10-3 and TRBJ2-3; 10 positions agree with TRBD1. The CDR3 sequence is 15 residues long. Germline V gene sequence: CDR1 ENHRY, CDR2 SYGVKD. The trim removed 8 bases at V and 1 base at J, leaving 6 bases unmatched. CDR3 sequence (DNA): TGTGCCATCGGCTCCGGGACAGGGGGCACAGATACGCAGTATTTT. Translation: CAIGSGTGGTDTQYF.

The chain is built from TRBV7-2 and TRBJ1-5; D remains ambiguous. Trimming left V 1 base short and J 9 bases short, with 13 bases between. CDR1 SGHTA and CDR2 FQGNSA come from the germline V gene. The CDR3 has 14 residues. The CDR3 coding sequence is TGTGCCAGCAGCTTAGGCGAGGTCCATCGGCCCCAGCATTTT. It is translated as CASSLGEVHRPQHF.

The chain links TRBV7-2 to TRBJ2-2, with D maybe TRBD2 (7 bases). Per germline, CDR1 SGHTA and CDR2 FQGNSA. The CDR3 is 15 amino acids. V dropped 3 bases and J dropped 4 bases, with 12 bases sitting between them. The CDR3 spells CASSLGGAVTGELFF. CDR3 nucleotides: TGTGCCAGCAGCTTGGGGGGGGCAGTCACCGGGGAGCTGTTTTTT.

The V gene is TRBV6-6, the J gene TRBJ1-4; the D gene is possibly TRBD1 (6 bases). The germline V and J ends were trimmed by 6 bases and 1 base, with 12 bases remaining between them. This CDR3 is built from 15 residues. Germline V gene sequence: CDR1 MNHNY, CDR2 SVGAGI (reference sequence). The CDR3 bases are TGTGCCAGCAGACCCAAGGGGGTAACTAATGAAAAACTGTTTTTT. This encodes CASRPKGVTNEKLFF.

V and J are TRBV6-8 and TRBJ1-5, with D possibly TRBD1 on 6 matching bases. Germline V CDR1 and CDR2: MNHGY, SAAAGT. This CDR3 has 15 amino acids. Trimming stripped 7 bases from V and 7 bases from J, with 20 bases between. The CDR3 region has the DNA TGTGCCAGCAAAGGGGTCAGGGGATTGGGGCAGCCCCAGCATTTT. This gives the protein CASKGVRGLGQPQHF.

V gene TRBV11-3 combines with J gene TRBJ2-7; a weak D match, TRBD1 (5 bases). The CDR3 is made up of 16 amino acids. V was trimmed by 0 bases and J by 1 base, leaving 13 bases between them. Per germline, CDR1 SGHNT and CDR2 YENEEA. CDR3 sequence (DNA): TGTGCCAGCAGCTTAGATGGCCCTCAGGGTTCCTACGAGCAGTACTTC. Translated, it gives CASSLDGPQGSYEQYF.

The chain is built from TRBV6-1 and TRBJ1-2, with TRBD1 as a possible D gene (5 bases). The V gene lost 7 bases and the J gene lost 2 bases, with 14 bases spanning the gap. CDR1 is MNHNS, CDR2 SASEGT, per germline. CDR3 length equals 14 residues. CDR3 loop: CASTPGIGNYGYTF. CDR3 DNA sequence: TGTGCCAGCACGCCAGGGATAGGGAACTATGGCTACACCTTC.

This rearrangement joins TRBV6-1 to TRBJ2-2; 8 nucleotides agree with TRBD2. Germline V CDR1 and CDR2: MNHNS, SASEGT. V dropped 6 bases and J dropped 6; count of bases not matched to a gene: 9. The CDR3 runs 15 residues. DNA of the CDR3: TGTGCCAGCAGGCGGGGGGTCCCCCAGCCCGGGGAGCTGTTTTTT. This encodes CASRRGVPQPGELFF.

The chain combines TRBV10-1 with TRBJ2-7; 9 bases are shared with TRBD1. V shed 2 bases, J shed 2 bases, and the junction held 1 base outside the gene matches. Germline lookup yields CDR1 WNHNN and CDR2 SYGVQD (reference sequence). The CDR3 spans 14 residues. The CDR3 DNA reads as TGCGCCAGCAGTGAGGGGACAGGGCCCTACGAGCAGTACTTC. Protein: CASSEGTGPYEQYF.

The chain employs TRBV5-8 and TRBJ2-3, with 8 bases that match TRBD1. V lost 4 bases to trimming and J lost 0 bases; unmatched junction nucleotides: 4. Germline V CDR1 and CDR2: SGHTS, YDEGEE. The CDR3 length is 15 residues. CDR3 residues: CASSPRDRSTDTQYF. CDR3 DNA: TGTGCCAGCAGCCCCCGGGACAGGAGCACAGATACGCAGTATTTT.

The V and J genes are TRBV6-5 and TRBJ1-6; TRBD1 matches 8 bases. The J segment lost 7 bases and the V segment lost 2 bases, leaving 4 bases of the junction unmatched. The germline gives CDR1 MNHEY, CDR2 SVGAGI. The CDR3 covers 15 residues. For the CDR3, the DNA is TGTGCCAGCAGTTACACTCAGGGGGCGAATTCACCCCTCCACTTT. Residues: CASSYTQGANSPLHF.

V and J are TRBV7-2 and TRBJ1-5, with a weak D call TRBD1 (5 bases). This CDR3 region has 18 residues. The V and J ends lost 1 base and 0 bases respectively, with 16 bases between them. CDR1 and CDR2 (germline): SGHTA, FQGNSA. The DNA of the CDR3 is TGTGCCAGCAGCTTAGTTCTCGGGTCAGGGTTTAGCAATCAGCCCCAGCATTTT. Protein: CASSLVLGSGFSNQPQHF.

The chain combines TRBV6-1 with TRBJ1-5, with D tentatively TRBD1 (6 bases). This CDR3 is 13 amino acids long. V lost 1 base, J lost 15 bases, and 16 bases lay in between. The germline gives CDR1 MNHNS, CDR2 SASEGT. CDR3 amino acids: CASSEEGGSRAHF. The CDR3 coding sequence is TGTGCCAGCAGTGAAGAGGGGGGGAGCCGGGCGCATTTT.

The chain carries TRBV18 and TRBJ2-2; D not resolved. The CDR3 consists of 15 residues. The V gene's germline CDR1 is KGHSH and CDR2 LQKENI. V dropped 4 bases and J dropped 1 base, with 10 bases sitting between them. CDR3 nucleotide sequence: TGTGCCAGCTCACTGGGCATGCAGAACACCGGGGAGCTGTTTTTT. Translation: CASSLGMQNTGELFF.

The chain uses TRBV15 and TRBJ1-1; 10 positions agree with TRBD1. The germline V gene encodes CDR1 LNHNV and CDR2 YYDKDF (reference sequence). Germline trimming cut 5 bases from V and 5 bases from J; bases unmatched to any gene: 8. This CDR3 has 15 amino acids. The CDR3 nucleotides read TGTGCCACCAGCCCACGACAGGGGGCATATACTGAAGCTTTCTTT. It is translated as CATSPRQGAYTEAFF.

This chain joins TRBV5-6 and TRBJ1-4; 7 nucleotides match TRBD1. CDR1 and CDR2 (germline): SGHDT, YYEEEE. The CDR3 contains 14 residues. With V trimmed by 2 bases and J by 8 bases, 6 bases remained unmatched. The CDR3 loop is CASSFLQGTEKLFF. In DNA, the CDR3 is TGTGCCAGCAGCTTTCTACAGGGGACCGAAAAACTGTTTTTT.

This chain links TRBV10-1 with TRBJ1-1; D may be TRBD1 (6 bases). CDR3 length equals 15 residues. CDR1 and CDR2 (germline): WNHNN, SYGVQD (reference sequence). Between the trimmed V and J ends, which lost 3 bases and 0 bases, there was a span of 11 bases. CDR3 in amino acids: CASSDIQGLNTEAFF. CDR3 coding DNA: TGCGCCAGCAGTGACATACAGGGATTGAACACTGAAGCTTTCTTT.

The chain links TRBV9 to TRBJ2-7; 8 positions match TRBD1. Germline CDR1 SGDLS, CDR2 YYNGEE. This CDR3 has 15 amino acids. J lost 2 bases, V lost 4 bases, and 8 bases had no gene match. This CDR3 reads CASSPLGTGAYEQYF. The CDR3 coding sequence is TGTGCCAGCAGCCCCCTCGGGACAGGAGCCTACGAGCAGTACTTC.

The chain has TRBV18 and TRBJ2-5, with D unresolved. Germline V gives CDR1 KGHSH, CDR2 LQKENI. The V end was cut by 1 base, the J end by 2 bases, with 8 bases between. This CDR3 spans 14 amino acids. The chain's CDR3 is CASSPRAIQETQYF. The CDR3 region has the DNA TGTGCCAGCTCACCACGGGCAATTCAAGAGACCCAGTACTTC.

The chain carries TRBV5-4 and TRBJ2-3; 9 bases match TRBD2. With V trimmed by 4 bases and J by 3 bases, 12 bases remained unmatched. Germline V gives CDR1 SGHNT, CDR2 YYREEE (reference sequence). This CDR3 is built from 17 residues. The CDR3 loop reads CASSVSGAGGGTDTQYF. The CDR3 DNA reads TGTGCCAGCAGCGTAAGCGGGGCGGGGGGGGGAACAGATACGCAGTATTTT.

V and J are TRBV7-2 and TRBJ1-2, with D perhaps TRBD1 (5 bases). V lost 5 bases and J lost 7, with 11 bases in between. The CDR3 contains 12 residues. Germline V CDR1 and CDR2: SGHTA, FQGNSA. DNA for the CDR3: TGTGCCAGCAGCCTGCAAGGGGTTGGCTACACCTTC. Translation: CASSLQGVGYTF.

This clone occurred once. The chain uses TRBV7-8 and TRBJ1-2; 10 nucleotides match TRBD1. After removal of 5 bases from V and 4 bases from J, the junction contained 4 bases not matched to a gene. The germline V gene has CDR1 SGHVS and CDR2 FQNEAQ. The CDR3 has 14 amino acids. In DNA, the CDR3 is TGTGCCAGCAGCAAGGACAGGGGGGTCTATGGCTACACCTTC. It encodes CASSKDRGVYGYTF.